This entry lists 28 T cell receptor beta chains sequenced from one sample in a study of T-cell reconstitution after alpha-beta-depleted transplantation in children. During its preparation, the TCRbeta library received unique molecular identifiers. TCRdb recomputed calls from the PCR reads with MiXCR, one row per CDR3 protein. The sample includes under 300,000 distinct CDR3 sequences, about 8.8% of them seen just once. The sequencing here drew on PBMCs from the stem cell graft donor, taken from the stem cell graft. The receptors were sampled from a human donor who donated a stem cell graft to a child with SCID.

Ten or more counts support this clonotype. The chain is built from TRBV6-1 and TRBJ2-3; either TRBD1 or TRBD2 may fit D (5 bases each). CDR1 is MNHNS, CDR2 SASEGT, per germline. The CDR3 extends over 15 amino acids. V was cut by 7 bases and J by 6 bases, with 20 bases left in between. The CDR3 here is CASTSGRAGTDTQYF. CDR3 DNA: TGTGCCAGCACCAGCGGCAGGGCCGGTACGGATACGCAGTATTTT.

This clonotype was recorded at least ten times. The chain carries TRBV7-3 and TRBJ1-1; D is perhaps TRBD1 (5 bases). CDR3 length: 13 residues. Germline CDR1 reads SGHTA; CDR2 reads FQGTGA. V was trimmed by 8 bases and J by 4 bases, leaving 14 bases between them. CDR3 in DNA: TGTGCCAGCTCTTGGGGGGTTGCCACTGAAGCTTTCTTT. Its protein is CASSWGVATEAFF.

This clonotype was detected many times. The rearrangement uses TRBV7-9 and TRBJ1-1; no reliable D call. Germline CDR1 SEHNR, CDR2 FQNEAQ (reference sequence). Trimming left V 2 bases short and J 3 bases short, with 10 bases between. This CDR3 is 14 amino acids long. The DNA for the CDR3 is TGTGCCAGCAGCTTAATGAGGCATGACACTGAAGCTTTCTTT. Its translation: CASSLMRHDTEAFF.

This clonotype has at least ten counts. The chain couples TRBV12-3 or TRBV12-4 to TRBJ2-3; D is unclear. The V and J ends lost 5 bases and 0 bases respectively, with 15 bases between them. CDR3 length equals 16 residues. This CDR3 reads CASSAPRRTSTDTQYF. CDR3 nucleotides: TGTGCCAGCAGTGCCCCTCGGCGAACTAGCACAGATACGCAGTATTTT.

This clonotype has a count of ten or more. The chain recombines TRBV7-2 with TRBJ2-7; possibly TRBD1 for D (6 bases). V was shortened by 4 bases and J by 2 bases, with 21 bases between the two germline ends. This CDR3 contains 17 residues. The V gene's germline CDR1 is SGHTA and CDR2 FQGNSA. The CDR3 DNA is TGTGCCAGCAGCTCGAGTACTCGGAAGGGACACCCCTACGAGCAGTACTTC. Its translation: CASSSSTRKGHPYEQYF.

At least ten counts were recorded for this clonotype. V usage is TRBV5-4 and J usage is TRBJ2-2; D is perhaps TRBD1 (5 bases). With 1 base removed from V and 2 bases from J, the gap between germline ends came to 9 bases. The CDR3 contains 15 residues. Germline CDR1 SGHNT, CDR2 YYREEE (reference sequence). This chain's CDR3 is CASSLSGINTGELFF. DNA of the CDR3: TGTGCCAGCAGCTTGTCAGGGATCAACACCGGGGAGCTGTTTTTT.

This clonotype has at least ten counts. This sequence joins TRBV5-1 and TRBJ2-1, with 11 bases fitting TRBD2. Germline values: CDR1 SGHRS, CDR2 YFSETQ. The CDR3 extends over 18 amino acids. After removal of 4 bases from V and 3 bases from J, the junction contained 12 bases not matched to a gene. The CDR3 bases are TGCGCCAGCAGCGCGCGGGGGCTAGCGGGGGGTCGCTACAATGAGCAGTTCTTC. It encodes CASSARGLAGGRYNEQFF.

This clonotype was seen repeatedly, ten times or more. The CDR3 region has the DNA TGTGCCAGCAGCTTAGTCCCAGGGTCGGTTGAAGCTTTCTTT. Its protein product is CASSLVPGSVEAFF. This chain joins TRBV7-9 and TRBJ1-1; D is perhaps TRBD1 (5 bases). The CDR3 loop spans 14 amino acids. Germline CDR1 reads SEHNR; CDR2 reads FQNEAQ (reference sequence). V was shortened by 1 base and J by 7 bases, with 13 bases between the two germline ends. Combining the CDR3 with reference TRBV7-9 and TRBJ1-1 gives the whole variable domain DTGVSQNPRHKITKRGQNVTFRCDPISEHNRLYWYRQTLGQGPEFLTYFQNEAQLEKSRLLSDRFSAERPKGSFSTLEIQRTEQGDSAMYLCASSLVPGSVEAFFGQGTRLTVV.

This chain links TRBV3-1 with TRBJ1-5; D gene ambiguous. Germline V gene sequence: CDR1 LGHDT, CDR2 YNNKEL (reference sequence). The CDR3 sequence is 14 residues long. V was shortened by 3 bases and J by 0 bases, with 6 bases between the two germline ends. CDR3 region: CASSHIGSNQPQHF. In DNA, the CDR3 is TGTGCCAGCAGCCATATCGGTAGCAATCAGCCCCAGCATTTT.

Only one count was recorded for this clonotype. This clone may be a read error of a much larger clone one base away. V usage is TRBV4-1 and J usage is TRBJ1-5, with a weak D call TRBD1 (6 bases). The CDR3 contains 22 residues. Germline loops: CDR1 MGHRA, CDR2 YSYEKL. The CDR3 coding sequence is TGCGCCACCAGCCAAGAGGGGGTGGGGCCATGGGGTTTCTTGAGGAGCAATCAGCCCCAGCATTTT. Translation gives CATSQEGVGPWGFLRSNQPQHF.

This clonotype has a count of ten or more. The chain combines TRBV20-1 with TRBJ1-4; perhaps TRBD1 as D (5 bases). The CDR3 runs to 13 residues. V lost 5 bases and J lost 5, with 12 bases in between. The germline V gene encodes CDR1 DFQATT and CDR2 SNEGSKA (reference sequence). The chain's CDR3 is CSAGTRTNEKLFF. Here the CDR3 DNA reads TGCAGTGCTGGGACCCGTACCAATGAAAAACTGTTTTTT.

This clonotype occurred many times. The gene calls are TRBV20-1 and TRBJ2-5; D remains unclear. V shed 5 bases and J shed 4 bases, with 17 bases lying between them. The germline V gene has CDR1 DFQATT and CDR2 SNEGSKA (reference sequence). The CDR3 consists of 14 residues. The CDR3 protein is CSAYDKPGLETQYF. The CDR3 nucleotides are TGCAGTGCTTATGACAAACCCGGCTTAGAGACCCAGTACTTC.

This clonotype was recorded many times. The chain employs TRBV6-5 and TRBJ1-1; D is unresolved. The CDR3 totals 14 residues. The germline V and J ends were trimmed by 0 bases and 3 bases, with 8 bases remaining between them. Germline V gene sequence: CDR1 MNHEY, CDR2 SVGAGI. The CDR3, as DNA: TGTGCCAGCAGTTACTCTTGGGGTGACACTGAAGCTTTCTTT. As protein: CASSYSWGDTEAFF.

This clonotype was found many times. This chain uses TRBV5-1 with TRBJ1-1, with D uncertain. Germline V gene sequence: CDR1 SGHRS, CDR2 YFSETQ. This CDR3 spans 13 amino acids. The V end lost 4 bases, the J end lost 1 base, and 8 bases lay between the germline ends. CDR3 coding DNA: TGCGCCAGCAGCCGTCCGGGGAACACTGAAGCTTTCTTT. It codes for CASSRPGNTEAFF.

This clonotype was observed at least ten times. V and J are TRBV2 and TRBJ1-4; 9 bases match TRBD1. CDR1 SNHLY and CDR2 FYNNEI come from the germline V gene. The CDR3 has 13 residues. Trimming cost V 4 bases and J 8 bases; bases outside gene matches: 2. Here the CDR3 DNA reads TGTGCCAGCAGTGCCGACAGGGGGGAAAAACTGTTTTTT. Encoded protein: CASSADRGEKLFF.

This chain uses TRBV29-1 with TRBJ1-5, with a weak D call TRBD1 (5 bases). The CDR3 covers 14 residues. V lost 5 bases, J lost 4 bases, and 15 bases lay in between. Germline-derived CDR1 and CDR2 are SQVTM and ANQGSEA. The CDR3 nucleotides are TGCAGCGTTAGCCAGGGTGGAGGAAATCAGCCCCAGCATTTT. Its translation: CSVSQGGGNQPQHF.

This clonotype occurred many times. The chain uses TRBV6-5 and TRBJ2-7; unclear D gene. V lost 0 bases, J lost 2 bases, and 11 bases lay in between. The CDR3 totals 15 residues. Germline V lookup: CDR1 MNHEY, CDR2 SVGAGI. This CDR3 reads CASSYSVSFTYEQYF. CDR3 DNA: TGTGCCAGCAGTTACTCGGTCTCCTTCACCTACGAGCAGTACTTC.

This clonotype was recorded at least ten times. This chain connects TRBV5-6 to TRBJ2-1; D is possibly TRBD2 (6 bases). The CDR3 consists of 14 residues. V gave up 5 bases and J gave up 8 bases, with 17 bases separating them. Germline V gene data show CDR1 as SGHDT and CDR2 as YYEEEE. The CDR3 reads CASSRGLGWDEQFF. DNA for the CDR3: TGTGCCAGCAGTCGGGGACTGGGCTGGGATGAGCAGTTCTTC. The complete variable domain, with remaining parts taken from reference TRBV5-6 and TRBJ2-1, reads DAGVTQSPTHLIKTRGQQVTLRCSPKSGHDTVSWYQQALGQGPQFIFQYYEEEERQRGNFPDRFSGHQFPNYSSELNVNALLLGDSALYLCASSRGLGWDEQFFGPGTRLTVL.

This clonotype was counted ten times or more. This sequence joins TRBV24-1 and TRBJ2-3; TRBD1 aligns across 8 bases. This CDR3 has 17 amino acids. Per germline, CDR1 KGHDR and CDR2 SFDVKD. Germline trimming cut 1 base from V and 2 bases from J; bases unmatched to any gene: 7. CDR3: CATSDFGWDRTTDTQYF. The CDR3 coding sequence is TGTGCCACCAGTGATTTTGGTTGGGACAGGACCACAGATACGCAGTATTTT.

This chain uses TRBV5-5 with TRBJ1-2, with D tentatively TRBD1 (6 bases). With 2 bases removed from V and 1 base from J, the gap between germline ends came to 12 bases. The CDR3 length is 15 residues. CDR1 and CDR2 (germline): SGHKS, YYEKEE (reference sequence). The CDR3 loop is CASSFGGSLNYGYTF. As DNA, the CDR3 is TGTGCCAGCAGCTTCGGGGGCAGCCTTAACTATGGCTACACCTTC.

This clonotype has ten or more counts. The chain recombines TRBV5-4 with TRBJ2-3; 10 positions match TRBD2. V trimming: 4 bases; J trimming: 1 base; junction bases outside the gene matches: 6. Germline values: CDR1 SGHNT, CDR2 YYREEE (reference sequence). The CDR3 runs to 16 residues. For the CDR3, the DNA is TGTGCCAGCAGCCGCTCGCTAGCGGGGGGCACAGATACGCAGTATTTT. Translation: CASSRSLAGGTDTQYF.

This clonotype was found many times. This sequence joins TRBV20-1 and TRBJ2-7; D could derive from TRBD1 or TRBD2 (6 bases each). V dropped 1 base and J dropped 1 base, with 14 bases sitting between them. CDR3 size: 15 residues. Germline loops: CDR1 DFQATT, CDR2 SNEGSKA (reference sequence). As DNA, the CDR3 is TGCAGTGCTAGAGGATTGCAGGGGACTTCCTACGAGCAGTACTTC. Translation: CSARGLQGTSYEQYF.

This clonotype was recorded many times. The V gene is TRBV7-8, the J gene TRBJ2-7; 9 nucleotides agree with TRBD2. CDR1 and CDR2 (germline): SGHVS, FQNEAQ. V dropped 1 base and J dropped 7; count of bases not matched to a gene: 8. The CDR3 length is 15 residues. The CDR3 DNA sequence: TGTGCCAGCAGCTTAGACGGCGGGGGGGCCGATGAGCAGTACTTC. Its protein is CASSLDGGGADEQYF.

In its sample, this clonotype was seen many times. This sequence joins TRBV20-1 and TRBJ2-3; D call uncertain. V lost 6 bases to trimming and J lost 2 bases, with 9 bases between them. This CDR3 comprises 12 residues. From germline, CDR1 is DFQATT and CDR2 SNEGSKA (reference sequence). The CDR3, as DNA: TGCAGTGCCCTGACCTACACAGATACGCAGTATTTT. This sequence encodes CSALTYTDTQYF.

This clonotype has at least ten counts. CDR3 coding DNA: TGTGCCAGCAGCGTCCGACAGGAAGCCGGGGAGCTGTTTTTT. Protein: CASSVRQEAGELFF. The chain uses TRBV9 and TRBJ2-2, with D possibly TRBD1 on 6 matching bases. This CDR3 region has 14 residues. Germline-derived CDR1 and CDR2 are SGDLS and YYNGEE. Trimming took off 2 bases at V and 6 bases at J, with 11 bases between the two ends.

Of note for this clonotype: A read error may be the cause here, since a much bigger clone is one base away. The chain uses TRBV20-1 and TRBJ1-1, with D possibly TRBD1 on 5 matching bases. Germline CDR1 DFQATT, CDR2 SNEGSKA (reference sequence). The CDR3 extends over 12 amino acids. The CDR3 sequence is CSASEGWAEAIF. CDR3 nucleotide sequence: TGCAGTGCTAGTGAGGGGTGGGCTGAAGCTATCTTT.

This clonotype came up many times. This chain links TRBV7-9 with TRBJ2-6; D is unclear. Deletions cut 0 bases from V and 4 bases from J, with 10 bases between. CDR1 SEHNR and CDR2 FQNEAQ come from the germline V gene (reference sequence). The CDR3 covers 16 residues. CDR3 loop: CASSLALGSGANVLTF. CDR3 DNA: TGTGCCAGCAGCTTAGCGCTGGGGTCCGGGGCCAACGTCCTGACTTTC.

At least ten counts were recorded for this clonotype. The chain is built from TRBV7-2 and TRBJ1-3, with 11 nucleotides matching TRBD1. Per germline, CDR1 SGHTA and CDR2 FQGNSA. Trimming at V came to 5 bases and at J to 3 bases, leaving 6 bases not matched to a gene. This CDR3 spans 16 amino acids. The CDR3 DNA sequence: TGTGCCAGCAGCCAGCGGACAGGGGGCTTTGGAAACACCATATATTTT. Protein sequence: CASSQRTGGFGNTIYF.